This TCR beta chain was sequenced in a study of identical twins. Overall study findings and caveats: Researchers reported excess low generation probability among twin-shared out-of-frame alpha sequences. Memory repertoires showed no such pattern, whereas abundant cord blood beta clonotypes carried fewer insertions. Zero-insertion analyses might be partly confounded by invariant T cells like MAIT and iNKT.

TCRdb processed the 5' RACE reads anew with MiXCR; each CDR3 protein has one entry. Among roughly 280,000 distinct CDR3 sequences listed, roughly 10% were seen once. This clonotype was picked up a small number of times. Antigen: not known. At one boundary the junction diverges from the germline segment, which might be a read error. Germline V gene lookup returns CDR1 LGHDT and CDR2 YNNKEL (reference sequence). The CDR3 contains 16 residues. The data were also submitted as part of a second study, on yellow fever vaccine responses in identical twins.

Input material: CD8+ T cells sorted from blood. The sequence was obtained from a woman younger than 30 in good health. This chain joins TRBV3-1 and TRBJ2-1, with 15 nucleotides matching TRBD2. In DNA, the CDR3 is TGTGCCTGCAGCCCTGGACTAGCGGGGGGGCTCGGTGAGCAGTTCTTC. Its protein is CACSPGLAGGLGEQFF.